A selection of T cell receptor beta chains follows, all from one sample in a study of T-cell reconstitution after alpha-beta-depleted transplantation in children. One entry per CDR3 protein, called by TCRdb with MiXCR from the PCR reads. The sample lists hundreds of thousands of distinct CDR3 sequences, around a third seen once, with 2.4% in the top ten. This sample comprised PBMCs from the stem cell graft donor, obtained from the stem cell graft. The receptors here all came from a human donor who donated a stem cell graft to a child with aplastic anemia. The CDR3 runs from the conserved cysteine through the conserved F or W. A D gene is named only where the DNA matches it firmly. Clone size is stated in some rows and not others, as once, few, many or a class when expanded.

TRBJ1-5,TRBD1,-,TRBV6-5,TGTGCCAGCAGTTGGGTAGAATCGACAGGGATATATCAGCCCCAGCATTTT,CASSWVESTGIYQPQHF
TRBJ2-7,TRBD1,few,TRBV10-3,TGTGCCATCAGGGGGGACAGGCGGTACGAGCAGTACTTC,CAIRGDRRYEQYF
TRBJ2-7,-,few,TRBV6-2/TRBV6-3,TGTGCCAGCAGTTACGAAGAGTCTCACGAGCAGTACTTC,CASSYEESHEQYF
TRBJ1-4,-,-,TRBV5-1,TGCGCCAGCAGCTTGGTGGCGGCGGATAATGAAAAACTGTTTTTT,CASSLVAADNEKLFF
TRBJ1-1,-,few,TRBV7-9,TGTGCCAGCAGCGAAGCGGGCAGTGAAGCTTTCTTT,CASSEAGSEAFF
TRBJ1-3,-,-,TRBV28,TGTGCCAGCAGTCCTATGGGGGGGGCTGGAAACACCATATATTTT,CASSPMGGAGNTIYF
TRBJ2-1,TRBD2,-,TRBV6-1,TGTGCCAGCCAGACGGGGGGGTCCTACAATGAGCAGTTCTTC,CASQTGGSYNEQFF
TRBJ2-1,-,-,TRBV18,TGTGCCAGCTCACCCAAGTCCGGGGGTTACTACAATGAGCAGTTCTTC,CASSPKSGGYYNEQFF
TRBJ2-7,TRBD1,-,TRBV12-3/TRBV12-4,TGTGCGTCCAGCCCGGGACAGGGAGGGTGGGCCTACGAGCAGTACTTC,CASSPGQGGWAYEQYF
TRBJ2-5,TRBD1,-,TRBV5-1,TGCGCCAGCAGCTGGACGGGACAGGGAGGGACCCAGTACTTC,CASSWTGQGGTQYF
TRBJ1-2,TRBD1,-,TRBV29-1,TGCAGCGTGGGGAGGGACAGGAACTATGGCTACACCTTC,CSVGRDRNYGYTF
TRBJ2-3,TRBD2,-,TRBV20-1,TGCAGTGCTAGGGTGGCCAGCGGGGGTACAGATACGCAGTATTTT,CSARVASGGTDTQYF
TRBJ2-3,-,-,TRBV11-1,TGTGCCAGCAGCCCGACACAGGGATGGTTCACAGATACGCAGTATTTT,CASSPTQGWFTDTQYF
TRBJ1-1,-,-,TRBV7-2,TGTGCCAGCAGCTTCACGGACAGAGAAGCTTTCTTT,CASSFTDREAFF
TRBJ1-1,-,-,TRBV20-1,TGCAGTGCTGGGGGATCGAGGGGCCAGGAGAACACTGAAGCTTTCTTT,CSAGGSRGQENTEAFF
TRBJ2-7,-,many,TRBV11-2,TGTGCCAGCAGCTCTGCATCTGTTAGGTACTTC,CASSSASVRYF
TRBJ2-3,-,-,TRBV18,TGTGCCAGCTCACCATGGGGGCAGAACACAGATACGCAGTATTTT,CASSPWGQNTDTQYF
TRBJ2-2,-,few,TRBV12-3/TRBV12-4,TGTGCCAGCAGTTCCGGGTTCACCGGGGAGCTGTTTTTT,CASSSGFTGELFF
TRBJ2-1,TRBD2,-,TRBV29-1,TGCAGCGCGCTCCGGACTAGTGGCTATGAGCAGTTCTTC,CSALRTSGYEQFF
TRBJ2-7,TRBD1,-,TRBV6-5,TGTGCCAGCAGTTATAAAGGGGACAGGGGCGCTTACGAGCAGTACTTC,CASSYKGDRGAYEQYF
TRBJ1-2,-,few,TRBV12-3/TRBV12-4,TGTGCCAGCAGTTTACTGCAGGTCTACACCTTC,CASSLLQVYTF
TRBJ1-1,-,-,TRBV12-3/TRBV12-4,TGTGCCAGCAGTTTGTGGATTCCGGACACTGAAGCTTTCTTT,CASSLWIPDTEAFF
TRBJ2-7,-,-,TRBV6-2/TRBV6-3,TGTGCCAGCAGTTTTGACACTTCTCTCGTCTTC,CASSFDTSLVF
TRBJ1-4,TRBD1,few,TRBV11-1,TGTGCCAGCAGCCGCGGGTTGACCGGGACAGAAAGAAAAGATGAAAAACTGTTTTTT,CASSRGLTGTERKDEKLFF
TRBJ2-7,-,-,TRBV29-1,TGCAGCGGGGTCTGGGGCCCGGGACTTGCCGCTAACGAGCAGTACTTC,CSGVWGPGLAANEQYF
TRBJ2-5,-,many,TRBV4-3,TGCGCCAGCAGCCAAAATTATAGGGGGCAAGAGACCCAGTACTTC,CASSQNYRGQETQYF
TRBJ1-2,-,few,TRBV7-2,TGTGCCAGCAGCTTAGCGATCCTCCATTCGTTGGGCTACACCTTC,CASSLAILHSLGYTF
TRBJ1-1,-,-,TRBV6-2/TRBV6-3,TGTGCCAGCCTGGGGGGCGCGGCTGAAGCTTTCTTT,CASLGGAAEAFF
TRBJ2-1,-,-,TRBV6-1,TGTGCCAGCAGGTCCATCGGGACGGGGACCTACAATGAGCAGTTCTTC,CASRSIGTGTYNEQFF
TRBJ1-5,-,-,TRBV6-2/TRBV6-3,TGTGCCAGCAGCGGGACAACCGGAGGCAATCAGCCCCAGCATTTT,CASSGTTGGNQPQHF
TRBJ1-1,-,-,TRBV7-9,TGTGCCAGCAGCCAACATACGGAGAACACTGAAGCTTTCTTT,CASSQHTENTEAFF
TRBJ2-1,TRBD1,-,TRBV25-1,TGTGCCAGCAGTGATTCAGGGGGTAGATCCGATGAGCAGTTCTTC,CASSDSGGRSDEQFF
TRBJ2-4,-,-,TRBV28,TGTGCCAGCAGTGGGCCACCGTTGGACATTCAGTACTTC,CASSGPPLDIQYF
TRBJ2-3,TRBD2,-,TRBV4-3,TGCGCCAGCAGCCAAGGAGTGACTAGCGGGAGTAGGGCAGATACGCAGTATTTT,CASSQGVTSGSRADTQYF
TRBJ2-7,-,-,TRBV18,TGTGCCAGCTCACCACGACGGGGAGCGGATGACTACGAGCAGTACTTC,CASSPRRGADDYEQYF
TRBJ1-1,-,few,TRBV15,TGTGCCACCAGCAGATTGGACCGAATGGGAGCTTTCTTT,CATSRLDRMGAFF
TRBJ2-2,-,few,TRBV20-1,TGCAGTGCTAGAGATAGGGTGGTCGGGGAGCTGTTTTTT,CSARDRVVGELFF
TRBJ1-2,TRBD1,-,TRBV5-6,TGTGCCAGCAGCTTGCCAGGGGGCTATGGCTACACCTTC,CASSLPGGYGYTF
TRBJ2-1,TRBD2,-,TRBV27,TGTGCCAGCAGTTTATCAACTAGCGGGAGTTTAAATGAGCAGTTCTTC,CASSLSTSGSLNEQFF
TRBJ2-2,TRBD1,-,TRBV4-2,TGTGCCAGCAGCACGCGGACAGGGTTCGACACCGGGGAGCTGTTTTTT,CASSTRTGFDTGELFF
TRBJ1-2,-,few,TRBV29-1,TGCAGCGTTTTAACGGACCCCGGCTATGGCTACACCTTC,CSVLTDPGYGYTF
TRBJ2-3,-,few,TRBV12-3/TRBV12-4,TGTGCCAGCACCCACACAGATACGCAGTATTTT,CASTHTDTQYF
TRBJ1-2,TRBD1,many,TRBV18,TGTGCCAGCTCGACGGGACAGAACTATGGCTACACCTTC,CASSTGQNYGYTF
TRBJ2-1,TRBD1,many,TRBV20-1,TGCAGTGCTAGCCGGACAGGGGGATTCAATGAGCAGTTCTTC,CSASRTGGFNEQFF
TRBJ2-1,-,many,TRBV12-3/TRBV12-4,TGTGCCAGCAGCTTGGTACGGAATGAGCAGTTCTTC,CASSLVRNEQFF
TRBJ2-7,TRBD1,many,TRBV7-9,TGTGCCAGCAGCTCCGGGGACAGTCGGCACTACGAGCAGTACTTC,CASSSGDSRHYEQYF
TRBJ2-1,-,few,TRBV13,TGTGCCAGCAGTCTTACAGAAGCGGGCAATGAGCAGTTCTTC,CASSLTEAGNEQFF
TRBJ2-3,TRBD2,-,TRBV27,TGTGCCAGCACTTTTGGCGCCCGGGGTAGCGGGAGTGTGGATACGCAGTATTTT,CASTFGARGSGSVDTQYF
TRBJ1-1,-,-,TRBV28,TGTGCCAGCAGCCCTGACAGGCGAACTGAAGCTTTCTTT,CASSPDRRTEAFF
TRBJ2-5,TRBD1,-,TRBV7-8,TGTGCCAGCAGCCCCCGAGGGGGCAGGGGCCAAGAGACCCAGTACTTC,CASSPRGGRGQETQYF
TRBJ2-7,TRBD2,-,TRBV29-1,TGCAGCGTCGGGATAGCGGGAAGCTCCTACGAGCAGTACTTC,CSVGIAGSSYEQYF
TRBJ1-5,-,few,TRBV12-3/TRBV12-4,TGTGCCAGCAGTTTATTCGGGGTCCGGAACAATCAGCCCCAGCATTTT,CASSLFGVRNNQPQHF
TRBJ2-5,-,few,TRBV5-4,TGTGCCAGCAGCTTCTTGCAGCAGCAAGAGACCCAGTACTTC,CASSFLQQQETQYF